This TCR beta chain was recorded in a study of early T cells in non-severe SARS-CoV-2 infection. Study-wide background: Sequenced material consisted of bulk RNA (from unsorted whole blood), and chains were unpaired.

Attachment of unique molecular identifiers to individual cDNA molecules was performed. TCRdb ran MiXCR on the 5' RACE reads and lists one entry per CDR3 protein. The sample includes 40,000 to 45,000 distinct CDR3 sequences, 4.7% of them seen just once. This clonotype was picked up many times. The target antigen is unknown. Regarding the study as a whole: In VDJdb matching, anti-spike CD8 responses were favored while private and CD4 specificities went missing.

The source of this sequence is an adult who was a healthcare worker with PCR-confirmed SARS-CoV-2 infection or an uninfected control (not recorded which). The sequencing input was whole blood.

The CDR3 spells CASSWQGVGNEQFF. CDR3 coding DNA: TGTGCCAGCAGTTGGCAGGGGGTTGGGAATGAGCAGTTCTTC. The chain combines TRBV12-3 or TRBV12-4 with TRBJ2-1; TRBD1 matches at 7 bases. CDR3 length: 14 residues. V lost 4 bases and J lost 7; bases outside the gene matches: 7.